This note documents a single T cell receptor beta chain sequence. A much larger clone lies one base from this, so it may be a read error. The data derive from a study of blood T cells in healthy people across ages. A J-beta primer mix and a sample-barcoded 5' primer were used in a second PCR of roughly 6 to 12 cycles. With 12 random nucleotides, a template-switch adaptor tagged each individual cDNA molecule. From each sample, at least 2.5 million paired-end reads containing CDR3 were obtained. TCRdb passed the 5' RACE reads through MiXCR, listing each CDR3 protein once. The data contain roughly 1,700,000 distinct CDR3 sequences, about 28% of them singletons. Germline V CDR1 and CDR2: SGHVS, FQNEAQ. The CDR3 loop spans 15 amino acids. The germline V and J ends were trimmed by 2 bases and 1 base, with 10 bases remaining between them. The authors isolated at least 7 million PBMCs per sample.

Sequences were obtained from blood. The J gene is TRBJ2-3, the V gene TRBV7-8, with D unresolved. The TCR comes from a woman aged 30 to 39 in good health. The CDR3 protein is CASSLSSRRTDTQYF. As DNA, the CDR3 is TGTGCCAGCAGCTTATCATCGAGGCGCACAGATACGCAGTATTTT.